This record concerns one T cell receptor beta chain sequence. Its antigen remains unknown. This sample is part of a study of cytomegalovirus exposure and HLA in healthy donors. The CDR3 runs 13 residues. V was trimmed by 2 bases and J by 2 bases, leaving 7 bases between them. Germline lookup yields CDR1 KGHSY and CDR2 FQNENV. The primer mix had 60 Vbeta and 13 Jbeta primers. Under the authors' procedure: In a later analysis, of 80 million or so unique beta chains, about 12 million appeared in at least two donors. TCRdb's copy holds only in-frame clones and misses some; the assay was immunoSEQ multiplex PCR. The V and J calls and clone size come from that table; D and trimming were worked out from the DNA. The table lists fewer than 60,000 clones, around three quarters of them singletons. Study-wide results and limits: Researchers counted 164 TCR beta chains as cytomegalovirus-associated. A further, later analysis showed that HLA-associated TCR beta chains (compared with equally common others) were more clonally expanded. In a later analysis, donors in an Asian-associated ancestry cluster reportedly had fewer N-insertions in productive TCRs than the cohort mean.

The chain uses TRBV16 and TRBJ2-7; D is unresolved. The receptor's source is a woman between 40 and 50 years old in good health and CMV-seropositive. The specimen sequenced was PBMCs. CDR3 bases: TGTGCCAGCAGCCAACACAGAACCTACGAGCAGTACTTC. Translating gives CASSQHRTYEQYF.